The source of this TCR beta chain is a study of blood T cell repertoires in COVID-19. Here immunoSEQ multiplex PCR was the method, and the copy in TCRdb shows in-frame clones only, minus some. The sample consists of some 250,000 clones, roughly 90% of them appearing once. This clone was seen a few times. V was clipped by 7 bases and J by 5 bases, with 11 bases between them. The CDR3 is made up of 13 amino acids. CDR1 is SSHAT, CDR2 FNYEAQ, per germline (reference sequence). The chain combines TRBV7-7 with TRBJ2-2; D unclear. The source of this sequence is a man aged 25-40 years who had recovered from COVID-19. Sequencing was carried out using peripheral blood. The DNA of the CDR3 is TGTGCCAGCAAGTCCCCGAGAACCGGGGAGCTGTTTTTT. Protein: CASKSPRTGELFF.